Listed here are 16 T cell receptor beta chains from one sample, sequenced in a study of blood T cell repertoires in COVID-19. Profiling relied on immunoSEQ multiplex PCR, and the TCRdb table lists in-frame clones only, not all of them. Of roughly 160,000 clones listed, about 85% are singletons. Sequenced sample: peripheral blood. These TCRs come from a woman between 45 and 60 years old with COVID-19, enrolled during active disease.

This clone was picked up one time. The chain links TRBV18 to TRBJ2-7; 9 bases are a match to TRBD1. The V gene's germline CDR1 is KGHSH and CDR2 LQKENI. The CDR3 loop spans 16 amino acids. J gave up 3 bases and V 3 bases, and 9 bases lay outside the gene matches. CDR3 in amino acids: CASSPPNTGGFYEQYF. The CDR3, as DNA: TGTGCCAGCTCACCGCCGAATACAGGGGGCTTCTACGAGCAGTACTTC. The full variable domain, with the rest looked up from reference TRBV18 and TRBJ2-7, is NAGVMQNPRHLVRRRGQEARLRCSPMKGHSHVYWYRQLPEEGLKFMVYLQKENIIDESGMPKERFSAEFPKEGPSILRIQQVVRGDSAAYFCASSPPNTGGFYEQYFGPGTRLTVT.

The chain is built from TRBV19 and TRBJ1-1; 12 bases line up with TRBD1. The V gene's germline CDR1 is LNHDA and CDR2 SQIVND (reference sequence). Losses at the gene ends were 9 bases for V and 2 bases for J; bases not matched to a gene: 10. The CDR3 runs to 16 residues. The CDR3 loop is CASTPGQGARNTEAFF. DNA of the CDR3: TGTGCCAGCACCCCGGGACAGGGGGCACGTAACACTGAAGCTTTCTTT.

CDR3 coding DNA: TGTGCCAGCAGCCAAGGGAGGATTACCCGACAGGTCCTCTCTGGAAACACCATATATTTT. Protein product: CASSQGRITRQVLSGNTIYF. The gene calls are TRBV14 and TRBJ1-3, with D tentatively TRBD1 (6 bases). CDR3 length equals 20 residues. Germline V gene lookup returns CDR1 SGHDN and CDR2 FVKESK. V lost 1 base and J lost 0, with 22 bases in between.

This sequence joins TRBV2 and TRBJ2-3, with 8 bases identical to TRBD1. The CDR3 is 15 residues long. V was pared by 10 bases and J by 1 base, with 10 bases of the junction left unmatched. Germline values: CDR1 SNHLY, CDR2 FYNNEI. Here the CDR3 DNA reads TGTGCCACTTACCAGGACAGGGCTGGCACAGATACGCAGTATTTT. Protein sequence: CATYQDRAGTDTQYF.

The J gene is TRBJ1-2, the V gene TRBV30, with D unclear. Germline values: CDR1 GTSNPN, CDR2 SVGIG (reference sequence). The V and J ends lost 0 bases and 7 bases respectively, with 9 bases between them. The CDR3 consists of 12 residues. This CDR3 is CAWSVTRGGYTF. The CDR3 DNA reads TGTGCCTGGAGTGTAACCCGGGGTGGCTACACCTTC.

This clone is a singleton in its sample. V usage is TRBV6-6 and J usage is TRBJ2-7, with D possibly TRBD2 on 7 matching bases. The CDR3 loop spans 15 amino acids. V lost 5 bases and J lost 3, with 17 bases in between. Germline-derived CDR1 and CDR2 are MNHNY and SVGAGI (reference sequence). This chain's CDR3 is CASSRLGGGLYEQYF. DNA of the CDR3: TGTGCCAGCAGTAGATTGGGGGGGGGCCTCTACGAGCAGTACTTC.

This sequence joins TRBV5-6 and TRBJ2-2; TRBD1 matches at 10 bases. The CDR3 totals 14 residues. Germline V lookup: CDR1 SGHDT, CDR2 YYEEEE. V trimming: 7 bases; J trimming: 4 bases; junction bases outside the gene matches: 4. CDR3 DNA: TGTGCCAGCGACAGGGGGCAGGTCACCGGGGAGCTGTTTTTT. It specifies CASDRGQVTGELFF.

The rearrangement uses TRBV6-2 or TRBV6-3 and TRBJ1-5; unclear D gene. From germline, CDR1 is MNHEY and CDR2 SVGEGT. The V end lost 5 bases, the J end lost 1 base, and 18 bases lay between the germline ends. The CDR3 sequence is 17 residues long. CDR3 protein: CASSPFLSSQSNQPQHF. CDR3 in DNA: TGTGCCAGCAGTCCCTTCCTAAGTAGTCAAAGCAATCAGCCCCAGCATTTT.

Regarding this clone: Other DNA sequences in the same sample also yield this CDR3. The chain links TRBV5-1 to TRBJ1-5; 8 bases agree with TRBD1. Trimming took 4 bases from V and 2 from J; bases not matched to a gene: 2. The germline CDR1 and CDR2 sequences are SGHRS and YFSETQ. This CDR3 spans 14 amino acids. The CDR3 region is CASSPGQGNQPQHF. The CDR3 DNA reads TGCGCCAGCAGCCCGGGACAGGGCAATCAGCCCCAGCATTTT.

The chain's CDR3 is CAWIPQGSTNEKLFF. The CDR3 nucleotides are TGTGCCTGGATCCCTCAGGGTTCAACTAATGAAAAACTGTTTTTT. The V and J genes are TRBV30 and TRBJ1-4; weak D call: TRBD1 (5 bases). The CDR3 has 15 amino acids. Germline-derived CDR1 and CDR2 are GTSNPN and SVGIG (reference sequence). The ends were cut back, 4 bases at V and 0 bases at J, with 12 bases in the middle. Supplemented by reference TRBV30 and TRBJ1-4, the full variable domain reads SQTIHQWPATLVQPVGSPLSLECTVEGTSNPNLYWYRQAAGRGLQLLFYSVGIGQISSEVPQNLSASRPQDRQFILSSKKLLLSDSGFYLCAWIPQGSTNEKLFFGSGTQLSVL.

CDR3 in DNA: TGCGCCAGCAGCACTACAGGGCTTAGGGACACTGAAGCTTTCTTT. Its protein is CASSTTGLRDTEAFF. This chain joins TRBV5-1 and TRBJ1-1; D possibly corresponds to TRBD1 (6 bases). V was trimmed by 4 bases and J by 3 bases, leaving 16 bases between them. The CDR3 contains 15 residues. Germline lookup yields CDR1 SGHRS and CDR2 YFSETQ.

This clone was seen a single time. The rearrangement links TRBV6-1 to TRBJ2-7, with a tentative D call TRBD1 (6 bases). V lost 7 bases and J 4 bases, leaving 14 bases between the germline ends. The CDR3 spans 13 residues. Germline V gene data show CDR1 as MNHNS and CDR2 as SASEGT. This CDR3 reads CASTRTELYEQYF. CDR3 nucleotide sequence: TGTGCCAGCACAAGGACAGAGCTTTACGAGCAGTACTTC.

The V call is TRBV19, the J call TRBJ2-2, with no clear D. This CDR3 has 15 amino acids. The ends were cut back, 4 bases at V and 7 bases at J, with 16 bases in the middle. Germline CDR1 and CDR2: LNHDA and SQIVND (reference sequence). The CDR3 reads CASSTMGVSGGELFF. CDR3 bases: TGTGCCAGTAGTACAATGGGCGTGAGTGGCGGGGAGCTGTTTTTT.

The genes are TRBV3-1 (or the pseudogene TRBV3-2) and TRBJ2-7; 8 bases align to TRBD2. Looked up from germline, CDR1 is LGHDT and CDR2 is YNNKEL (reference sequence). This CDR3 contains 14 residues. V lost 5 bases, J lost 3 bases, and 6 bases stayed unmatched. CDR3 coding DNA: TGTGCCAGCAGCTCCAGCGGGGGAGTCTACGAGCAGTACTTC. Translation: CASSSSGGVYEQYF.

This chain uses TRBV18 with TRBJ2-4, with 8 positions matching TRBD1. This CDR3 spans 15 amino acids. The J segment lost 0 bases and the V segment lost 3 bases, leaving 1 base of the junction unmatched. The germline V gene encodes CDR1 KGHSH and CDR2 LQKENI. CDR3 in amino acids: CASSPTGVAKNIQYF. The CDR3 DNA reads as TGTGCCAGCTCACCGACAGGGGTAGCCAAAAACATTCAGTACTTC.

V usage is TRBV5-6 and J usage is TRBJ1-2; D uncertain. The CDR3 is made up of 11 amino acids. CDR1 and CDR2 (germline): SGHDT, YYEEEE. The V end lost 5 bases, the J end lost 7 bases, and 9 bases lay between the germline ends. CDR3 amino acids: CASRAGGGYTF. CDR3 in DNA: TGTGCCAGCAGAGCCGGAGGTGGCTACACCTTC.